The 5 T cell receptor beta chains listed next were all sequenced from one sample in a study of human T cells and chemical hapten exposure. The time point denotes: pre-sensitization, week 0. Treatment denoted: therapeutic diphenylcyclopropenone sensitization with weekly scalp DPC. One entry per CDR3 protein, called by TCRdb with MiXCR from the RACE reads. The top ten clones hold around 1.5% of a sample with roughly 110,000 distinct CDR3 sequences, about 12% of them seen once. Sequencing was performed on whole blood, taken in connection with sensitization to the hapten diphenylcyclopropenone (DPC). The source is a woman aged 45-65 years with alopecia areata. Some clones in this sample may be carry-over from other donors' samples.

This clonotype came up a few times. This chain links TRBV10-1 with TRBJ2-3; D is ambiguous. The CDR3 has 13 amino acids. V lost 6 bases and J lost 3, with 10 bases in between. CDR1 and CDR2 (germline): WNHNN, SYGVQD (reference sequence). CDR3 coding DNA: TGCGCCAGCAGGGACGACGTGACAGATACGCAGTATTTT. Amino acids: CASRDDVTDTQYF.

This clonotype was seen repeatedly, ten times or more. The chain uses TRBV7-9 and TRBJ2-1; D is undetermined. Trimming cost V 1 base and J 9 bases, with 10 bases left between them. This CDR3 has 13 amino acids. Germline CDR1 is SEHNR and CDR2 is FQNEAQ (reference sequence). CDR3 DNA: TGTGCCAGCAGCTTAGAGTCGAAGGGTGAGCAGTTCTTC. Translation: CASSLESKGEQFF.

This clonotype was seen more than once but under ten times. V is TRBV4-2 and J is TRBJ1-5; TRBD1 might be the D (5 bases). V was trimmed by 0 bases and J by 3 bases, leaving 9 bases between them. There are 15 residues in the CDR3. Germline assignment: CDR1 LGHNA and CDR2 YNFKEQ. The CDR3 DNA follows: TGTGCCAGCAGCCAAGATGACGGGACCAATCAGCCCCAGCATTTT. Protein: CASSQDDGTNQPQHF.

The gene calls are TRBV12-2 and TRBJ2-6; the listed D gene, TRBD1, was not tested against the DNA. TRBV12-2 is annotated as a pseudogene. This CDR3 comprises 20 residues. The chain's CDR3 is CASRTSFQGAEFSGANVLTF. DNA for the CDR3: TGTGCAAGTCGCACCTCGTTTCAGGGGGCCGAATTCTCTGGGGCCAACGTCCTGACTTTC.

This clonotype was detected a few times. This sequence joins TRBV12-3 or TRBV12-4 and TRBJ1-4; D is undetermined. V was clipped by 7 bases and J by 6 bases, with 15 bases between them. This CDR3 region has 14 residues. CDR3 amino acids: CASTSLGSDEKLFF. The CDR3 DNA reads TGTGCCAGCACCTCTTTAGGCAGCGATGAAAAACTGTTTTTT.